Each of the 24 T cell receptor beta chains below was sequenced from the same sample in a study of blood T cell repertoires in COVID-19. Assay used: immunoSEQ multiplex PCR; TCRdb lists only in-frame clones, some missing. The sample shows approximately 150,000 clones, around four fifths of them seen only once. Sequences were obtained from peripheral blood. Receptor source: an older man with acute or convalescent COVID-19.

The chain couples TRBV27 to TRBJ1-4; D perhaps matches TRBD1 (5 bases). Trimming took off 3 bases at V and 0 bases at J, with 20 bases between the two ends. The CDR3 contains 19 residues. Germline CDR1 reads MNHEY; CDR2 reads SMNVEV (reference sequence). The CDR3 DNA follows: TGTGCCAGCAGTTTTATCCCGACCTGGGGGGGAGCAACTAATGAAAAACTGTTTTTT. Amino acids: CASSFIPTWGGATNEKLFF.

The chain links TRBV28 to TRBJ2-7, with D possibly matching TRBD1 (6 bases). CDR1 is MDHEN and CDR2 is SYDVKM in the germline V gene. The CDR3 sequence is 12 residues long. V lost 10 bases to trimming and J lost 0 bases, with 10 bases between them. In DNA form, the CDR3 reads TGTGCCACCAAAGGGGGCTCCTACGAGCAGTACTTC. Encoded protein: CATKGGSYEQYF.

The chain is built from TRBV19 and TRBJ2-1; 13 nucleotides match TRBD2. V was clipped by 5 bases and J by 5 bases; unmatched bases: 3. The CDR3 spans 15 residues. CDR1 is LNHDA, CDR2 SQIVND, per germline (reference sequence). In nucleotides, the CDR3 is TGTGCCAGTAGTCCCGGGACTAGCGGGAACAATGAGCAGTTCTTC. This gives the protein CASSPGTSGNNEQFF.

V and J are TRBV7-9 and TRBJ2-7, with TRBD1 identical over 11 bases. The CDR3 spans 14 residues. Per the germline V gene, CDR1 is SEHNR and CDR2 is FQNEAQ (reference sequence). V lost 5 bases and J lost 5; bases outside the gene matches: 5. The CDR3, as DNA: TGTGCCAGCAGCCGGACAGGGGGCTCGGACGAGCAGTACTTC. Encoded protein: CASSRTGGSDEQYF.

This clone was counted a few times. The chain couples TRBV9 to TRBJ2-2; 12 bases fit TRBD2. Germline loops: CDR1 SGDLS, CDR2 YYNGEE. This CDR3 comprises 16 residues. V dropped 4 bases and J dropped 3; count of bases not matched to a gene: 4. The CDR3 DNA sequence: TGTGCCAGCAGCCCAAGACTAGCGGGGGACACCGGGGAGCTGTTTTTT. It yields the protein CASSPRLAGDTGELFF.

This clone was seen a single time. This rearrangement joins TRBV11-2 to TRBJ2-1; 11 bases match TRBD2. The CDR3 contains 15 residues. Germline CDR1 reads SGHAT; CDR2 reads FQNNGV. Germline trimming cut 4 bases from V and 7 bases from J; bases unmatched to any gene: 6. This CDR3 reads CASSWGLAETNEQFF. The CDR3 region has the DNA TGTGCCAGCAGCTGGGGACTAGCGGAAACTAATGAGCAGTTCTTC.

This clone was observed a handful of times. The chain employs TRBV5-1 and TRBJ1-6; no clear D. Germline lookup yields CDR1 SGHRS and CDR2 YFSETQ. This CDR3 comprises 15 residues. V shed 1 base and J shed 7 bases, with 12 bases lying between them. The CDR3 DNA sequence: TGCGCCAGCAGCTTGCTCCAAGATAGAAATTCACCCCTCCACTTT. Encoded protein: CASSLLQDRNSPLHF.

The chain employs TRBV25-1 and TRBJ2-7; TRBD2 is a possible D gene (6 bases). This CDR3 spans 14 amino acids. Trimming took 7 bases from V and 7 from J, leaving 20 bases between them. Germline CDR1 is MGHDK and CDR2 is SYGVNS. CDR3 nucleotide sequence: TGTGCCAGCACCCCTCGGGAGAGGGCATGGGAGCAGTACTTC. This gives the protein CASTPRERAWEQYF.

This chain uses TRBV10-3 with TRBJ1-3, with a tentative D call TRBD1 (5 bases). The CDR3 is made up of 13 amino acids. Germline-derived CDR1 and CDR2 are ENHRY and SYGVKD. The V end lost 4 bases, the J end lost 2 bases, and 6 bases lay between the germline ends. Here the CDR3 DNA reads TGTGCCATCAGTGTACAGGCTGGAAACACCATATATTTT. Amino acid sequence: CAISVQAGNTIYF.

The V gene is TRBV27, the J gene TRBJ1-5; weak D call: TRBD1 (5 bases). This CDR3 comprises 16 residues. The germline V and J ends were trimmed by 6 bases and 1 base, with 16 bases remaining between them. Germline CDR1 and CDR2: MNHEY and SMNVEV (reference sequence). CDR3 coding DNA: TGTGCCAGCAGCCCCAGTAGGGGCAGGAGCAATCAGCCCCAGCATTTT. This translates into CASSPSRGRSNQPQHF.

The chain recombines TRBV19 with TRBJ2-3; 7 bases match TRBD1. The CDR3 runs to 15 residues. CDR1 and CDR2 from the germline V gene are LNHDA and SQIVND (reference sequence). Trimming at V came to 6 bases and at J to 0 bases, leaving 6 bases not matched to a gene. CDR3 nucleotides: TGTGCCAGTAGCGAGAGGGGGCTTAGCACAGATACGCAGTATTTT. Residues: CASSERGLSTDTQYF.

J is TRBJ1-1 and V is TRBV5-1; possible D gene TRBD1, 5 bases. V lost 3 bases and J lost 1, with 13 bases in between. Germline assignment: CDR1 SGHRS and CDR2 YFSETQ. This CDR3 spans 15 amino acids. The CDR3 spells CASSYSTGGNTEAFF. The CDR3, as DNA: TGCGCCAGCAGCTATTCGACGGGGGGGAACACTGAAGCTTTCTTT.

The gene calls are TRBV18 and TRBJ2-1; 14 bases match TRBD2. Unmatched junction bases numbered 5, after V lost 0 bases and J lost 10 bases. The CDR3 has 16 residues. Germline V lookup: CDR1 KGHSH, CDR2 LQKENI. CDR3 sequence (DNA): TGTGCCAGCTCACCACCGACTAGCGGGGGGGCCGGCGAGCAGTTCTTC. It is translated as CASSPPTSGGAGEQFF.

This clone was detected a few times. The chain carries TRBV14 and TRBJ1-2; TRBD1 might be the D (6 bases). V dropped 2 bases and J dropped 5 bases, with 18 bases sitting between them. The germline V gene has CDR1 SGHDN and CDR2 FVKESK. The CDR3 extends over 16 amino acids. Here the CDR3 DNA reads TGTGCCAGCAGCCAAAGCAGGGGCCTGACTTTTTATGGCTACACCTTC. Protein: CASSQSRGLTFYGYTF.

In its sample, this clone was seen once. Germline and junction disagree at one end, which may indicate a read error. V is TRBV28 and J is TRBJ2-4; D uncertain. The CDR3 totals 14 residues. Germline CDR1 MDHEN, CDR2 SYDVKM. The CDR3 loop reads CASSLWTRQNIQYF. The DNA for the CDR3 is TGTGCCAGCAGTCTATGGACCAGGCAAAACATTCAGTACTTC.

This sequence joins TRBV18 and TRBJ1-1; 8 bases are shared with TRBD1. V trimming: 9 bases; J trimming: 4 bases; junction bases outside the gene matches: 7. The CDR3 is 13 amino acids. Germline V gene data show CDR1 as KGHSH and CDR2 as LQKENI. CDR3 in amino acids: CASSLTGGTEAFF. CDR3 DNA: TGTGCCAGTTCCCTAACAGGGGGCACTGAAGCTTTCTTT.

The rearrangement uses TRBV9 and TRBJ2-1; 10 bases are shared with TRBD2. Per the germline V gene, CDR1 is SGDLS and CDR2 is YYNGEE. The CDR3 is 13 residues long. The junction had 5 bases not matched to a gene; V was cut back by 2 bases and J by 12 bases. The CDR3 is CASSVTSGAGQFF. The CDR3 DNA reads as TGTGCCAGCAGCGTCACTAGCGGGGCGGGGCAGTTCTTC.

This clone occurred once. The rearrangement links TRBV4-1 to TRBJ2-4; a possible D gene is TRBD2 (5 bases). CDR3 length: 15 amino acids. Germline V gives CDR1 MGHRA, CDR2 YSYEKL. The V gene lost 2 bases and the J gene lost 5 bases, with 13 bases spanning the gap. CDR3 amino acids: CASSQSSGVQNIQYF. CDR3 DNA sequence: TGCGCCAGCAGCCAATCCTCCGGGGTCCAAAACATTCAGTACTTC.

V gene TRBV30 combines with J gene TRBJ2-2, with D unclear. The CDR3 contains 14 residues. Looked up from germline, CDR1 is GTSNPN and CDR2 is SVGIG (reference sequence). V was shortened by 5 bases and J by 1 base, with 11 bases between the two germline ends. CDR3 bases: TGTGCCTGGGGTAATACGGGGAACACCGGGGAGCTGTTTTTT. As protein: CAWGNTGNTGELFF. The variable domain in full, completed from reference TRBV30 and TRBJ2-2, reads SQTIHQWPATLVQPVGSPLSLECTVEGTSNPNLYWYRQAAGRGLQLLFYSVGIGQISSEVPQNLSASRPQDRQFILSSKKLLLSDSGFYLCAWGNTGNTGELFFGEGSRLTVL.

The CDR3 DNA is TGTGCCCGCTTAATTATCGGGAAGCACGAGCAGTACTTC. As protein: CARLIIGKHEQYF. The rearrangement links TRBV19 to TRBJ2-7, with D possibly being TRBD2 (5 bases). Trimming took 11 bases from V and 5 from J, leaving 19 bases between them. The CDR3 spans 13 residues. CDR1 is LNHDA, CDR2 SQIVND, per germline (reference sequence). Full variable domain (remainder filled in from reference TRBV19 and TRBJ2-7): DGGITQSPKYLFRKEGQNVTLSCEQNLNHDAMYWYRQDPGQGLRLIYYSQIVNDFQKGDIAEGYSVSREKKESFPLTVTSAQKNPTAFYLCARLIIGKHEQYFGPGTRLTVT.

V usage is TRBV5-6 and J usage is TRBJ2-7; 9 positions agree with TRBD1. Germline V CDR1 and CDR2: SGHDT, YYEEEE. V lost 2 bases, J lost 2 bases, and 8 bases stayed unmatched. There are 16 residues in the CDR3. The chain's CDR3 is CASSLNGQGRTYEQYF. The CDR3, as DNA: TGTGCCAGCAGCTTAAATGGACAGGGGAGGACCTACGAGCAGTACTTC.

The chain is built from TRBV5-6 and TRBJ2-6, with D perhaps matching TRBD1 (5 bases). This CDR3 has 18 amino acids. V was cut by 4 bases and J by 0 bases, with 17 bases left in between. Germline-derived CDR1 and CDR2 are SGHDT and YYEEEE. Here the CDR3 DNA reads TGTGCCAGCAGCGTGCCCGACAGTAAGAGCTCTGGGGCCAACGTCCTGACTTTC. Translating gives CASSVPDSKSSGANVLTF.

The chain links TRBV28 to TRBJ2-1, with D unclear. The CDR3 runs 11 residues. Deletions cut 5 bases from V and 8 bases from J, with 7 bases between. Looked up from germline, CDR1 is MDHEN and CDR2 is SYDVKM. Here the CDR3 DNA reads TGTGCCAGCAGTCCACATCATGAGCAGTTCTTC. Its translation: CASSPHHEQFF.

The chain uses TRBV10-3 and TRBJ1-6; TRBD1 aligns across 9 bases. The CDR3 contains 15 residues. CDR1 and CDR2 (germline): ENHRY, SYGVKD. Trimming removed 5 bases from V and 11 bases from J; junction bases left unmatched: 10. The CDR3: CAISPRDRDATPLHF. The CDR3 coding sequence is TGTGCCATCAGTCCCCGGGACAGGGATGCGACACCCCTCCACTTT.